One T cell receptor (beta chain) is described in this entry. This sample was included in a study of blood T cell repertoires in COVID-19. Overall study: COVID-19 samples, acute and convalescent, were from the United States, Italy and Spain. Sources were T cells, B-cell-depleted T cells, or PBMCs; the material itself was cDNA or gDNA.

Enrolled through a virtual design, the participants were between 18 and 89 years of age and came from some 25 US areas. Participants' reported clinical history set cohort assignment. Generated by immunoSEQ multiplex PCR, the TCRdb table keeps only in-frame clones and is missing some. The sample contains hundreds of thousands of clones, around 90% of which appear only once. Sequenced input: PBMCs or T cells enriched from blood (not recorded which). The sequence was obtained from a woman between 25 and 40 years old with acute COVID-19.

The CDR3 region is CASSFPRPGQGDSNTEAFF. The CDR3 DNA reads as TGTGCCAGTAGTTTCCCCCGTCCGGGACAGGGAGACTCGAACACTGAAGCTTTCTTT. The chain recombines TRBV19 with TRBJ1-1, with 9 bases aligning to TRBD1. CDR1 and CDR2 from the germline V gene are LNHDA and SQIVND (reference sequence). This CDR3 contains 19 residues. J gave up 1 base and V 5 bases, and 17 bases lay outside the gene matches.